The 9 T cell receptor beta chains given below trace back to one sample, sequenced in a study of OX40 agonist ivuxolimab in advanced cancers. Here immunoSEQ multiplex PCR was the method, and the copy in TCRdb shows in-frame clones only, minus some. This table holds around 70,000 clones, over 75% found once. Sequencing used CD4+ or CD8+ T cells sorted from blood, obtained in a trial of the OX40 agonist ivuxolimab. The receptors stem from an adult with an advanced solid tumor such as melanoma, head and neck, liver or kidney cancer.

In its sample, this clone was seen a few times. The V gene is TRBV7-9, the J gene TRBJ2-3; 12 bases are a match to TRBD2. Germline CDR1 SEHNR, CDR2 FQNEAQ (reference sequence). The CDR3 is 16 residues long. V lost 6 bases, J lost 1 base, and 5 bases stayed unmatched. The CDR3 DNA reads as TGTGCCAGCAGTCGCGGACTAGCGGGACGCACAGATACGCAGTATTTT. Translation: CASSRGLAGRTDTQYF.

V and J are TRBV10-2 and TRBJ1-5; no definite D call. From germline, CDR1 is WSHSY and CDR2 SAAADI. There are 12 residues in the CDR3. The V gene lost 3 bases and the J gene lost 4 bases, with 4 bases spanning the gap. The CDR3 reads CASSDPNQPQHF. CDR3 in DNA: TGCGCCAGCAGTGATCCTAATCAGCCCCAGCATTTT.

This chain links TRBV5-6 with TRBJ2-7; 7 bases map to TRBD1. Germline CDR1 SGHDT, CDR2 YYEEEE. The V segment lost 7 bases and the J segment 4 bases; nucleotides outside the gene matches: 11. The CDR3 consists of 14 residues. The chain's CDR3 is CASGGEGAAYEQYF. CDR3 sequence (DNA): TGTGCCAGCGGCGGAGAGGGGGCCGCATACGAGCAGTACTTC.

The CDR3 sequence is CASSSASRRADTQYF. The CDR3 DNA sequence: TGTGCCAGCAGCTCAGCGAGTCGGAGGGCAGATACGCAGTATTTT. The genes are TRBV7-2 and TRBJ2-3; D might be TRBD2 (6 bases). V was clipped by 4 bases and J by 4 bases, with 15 bases between them. This CDR3 is built from 15 residues. The germline V gene has CDR1 SGHTA and CDR2 FQGNSA.

The CDR3 nucleotides are TGTGCCAGCAGTCCCCCCGGGGACCACATGAACACTGAAGCTTTCTTT. This translates into CASSPPGDHMNTEAFF. The V call is TRBV7-8, the J call TRBJ1-1; perhaps TRBD1 as D (5 bases). Germline loops: CDR1 SGHVS, CDR2 FQNEAQ. This CDR3 region has 16 residues. The ends were cut back, 6 bases at V and 0 bases at J, with 17 bases in the middle.

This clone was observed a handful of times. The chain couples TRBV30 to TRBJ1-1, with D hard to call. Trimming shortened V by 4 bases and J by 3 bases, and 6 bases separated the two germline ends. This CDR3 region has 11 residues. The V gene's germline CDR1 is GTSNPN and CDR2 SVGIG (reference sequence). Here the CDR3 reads CAWTFYTEAFF. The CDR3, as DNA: TGTGCCTGGACCTTCTACACTGAAGCTTTCTTT. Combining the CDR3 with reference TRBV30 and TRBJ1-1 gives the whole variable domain SQTIHQWPATLVQPVGSPLSLECTVEGTSNPNLYWYRQAAGRGLQLLFYSVGIGQISSEVPQNLSASRPQDRQFILSSKKLLLSDSGFYLCAWTFYTEAFFGQGTRLTVV.

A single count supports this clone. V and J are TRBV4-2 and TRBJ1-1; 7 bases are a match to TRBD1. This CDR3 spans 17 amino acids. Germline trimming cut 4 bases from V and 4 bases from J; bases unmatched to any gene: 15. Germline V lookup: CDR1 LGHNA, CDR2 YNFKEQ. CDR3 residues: CASSRTVGQPLGTEAFF. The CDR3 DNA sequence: TGTGCCAGCAGCCGAACGGTGGGACAGCCCCTGGGCACTGAAGCTTTCTTT.

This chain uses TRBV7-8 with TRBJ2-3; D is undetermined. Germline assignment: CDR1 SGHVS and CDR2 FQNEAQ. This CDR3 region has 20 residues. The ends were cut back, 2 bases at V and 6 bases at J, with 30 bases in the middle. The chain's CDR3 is CASSLIRSRWPIASTDTQYF. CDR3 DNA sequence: TGTGCCAGCAGCTTAATTCGCAGCAGGTGGCCAATTGCCTCTACCGATACGCAGTATTTT. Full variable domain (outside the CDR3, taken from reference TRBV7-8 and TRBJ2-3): GAGVSQSPRYKVAKRGQDVALRCDPISGHVSLFWYQQALGQGPEFLTYFQNEAQLDKSGLPSDRFFAERPEGSVSTLKIQRTQQEDSAVYLCASSLIRSRWPIASTDTQYFGPGTRLTVL.

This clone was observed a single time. CDR3 in amino acids: CASSESGSQVGSYNEQFF. The CDR3 bases are TGTGCCAGCAGTGAATCGGGTAGCCAGGTGGGTTCCTACAATGAGCAGTTCTTC. The chain employs TRBV6-1 and TRBJ2-1; no clear D gene. This CDR3 contains 18 residues. V was shortened by 2 bases and J by 1 base, with 18 bases between the two germline ends. Germline lookup yields CDR1 MNHNS and CDR2 SASEGT.